This T cell receptor (beta chain) was recovered during a study of blood T cell repertoires in COVID-19. Data came from immunoSEQ multiplex PCR; TCRdb stores just in-frame clones and leaves some out. The sample includes a few hundred thousand clones, 88% of them seen just once. The CDR3 extends over 13 amino acids. The germline V gene has CDR1 DFQATT and CDR2 SNEGSKA (reference sequence). J was trimmed by 3 bases and V by 3 bases; bases with no gene match: 5. Seattle participants joined during active infection and were tracked over time. The sequencing sample was made of peripheral blood. The TCR sequence derives from a woman in her 50s with COVID-19, enrolled during active disease. The chain couples TRBV20-1 to TRBJ2-7; 7 nucleotides agree with TRBD2. CDR3 amino acids: CSASAGDGYEQYF. The CDR3 nucleotides read TGCAGTGCTAGTGCGGGGGATGGCTACGAGCAGTACTTC.